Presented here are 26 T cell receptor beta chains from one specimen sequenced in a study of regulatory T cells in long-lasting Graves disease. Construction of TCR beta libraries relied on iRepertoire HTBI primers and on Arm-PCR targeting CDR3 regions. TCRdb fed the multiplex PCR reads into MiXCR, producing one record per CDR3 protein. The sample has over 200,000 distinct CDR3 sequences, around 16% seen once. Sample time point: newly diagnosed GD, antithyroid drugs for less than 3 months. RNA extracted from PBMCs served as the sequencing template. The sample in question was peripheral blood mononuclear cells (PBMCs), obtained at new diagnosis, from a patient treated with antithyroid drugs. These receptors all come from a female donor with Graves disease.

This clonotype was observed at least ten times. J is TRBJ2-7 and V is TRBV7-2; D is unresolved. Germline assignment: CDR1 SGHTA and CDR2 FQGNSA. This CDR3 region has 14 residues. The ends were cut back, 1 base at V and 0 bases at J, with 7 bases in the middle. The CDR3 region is CASSLGRHSYEQYF. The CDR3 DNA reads TGTGCCAGCAGCTTAGGTCGGCACTCCTACGAGCAGTACTTC. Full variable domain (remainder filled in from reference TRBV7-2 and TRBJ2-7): GAGVSQSPSNKVTEKGKDVELRCDPISGHTALYWYRQSLGQGLEFLIYFQGNSAPDKSGLPSDRFSAERTGGSVSTLTIQRTQQEDSAVYLCASSLGRHSYEQYFGPGTRLTVT.

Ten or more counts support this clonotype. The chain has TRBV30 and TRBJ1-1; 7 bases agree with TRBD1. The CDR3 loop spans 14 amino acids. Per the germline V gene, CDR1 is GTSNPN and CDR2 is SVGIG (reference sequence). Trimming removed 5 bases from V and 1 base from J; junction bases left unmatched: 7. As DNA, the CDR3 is TGTGCCTGGGGGACAGCGGGACGGAACACTGAAGCTTTCTTT. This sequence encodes CAWGTAGRNTEAFF.

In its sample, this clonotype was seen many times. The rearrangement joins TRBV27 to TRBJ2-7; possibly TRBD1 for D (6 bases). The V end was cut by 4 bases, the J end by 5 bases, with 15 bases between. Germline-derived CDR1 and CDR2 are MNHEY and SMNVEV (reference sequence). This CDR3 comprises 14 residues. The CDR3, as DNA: TGTGCCAGCAGTTGGAGATCGCCAGGGGACGAGCAGTACTTC. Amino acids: CASSWRSPGDEQYF.

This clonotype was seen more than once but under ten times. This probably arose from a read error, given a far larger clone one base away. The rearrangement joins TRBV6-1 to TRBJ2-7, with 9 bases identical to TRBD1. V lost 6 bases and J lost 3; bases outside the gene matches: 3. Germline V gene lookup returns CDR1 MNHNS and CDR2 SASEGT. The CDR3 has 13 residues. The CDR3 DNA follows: TGTGCCAGCAGCCGGGACAGGGTCTACGAGCAGTACTTC. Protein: CASSRDRVYEQYF.

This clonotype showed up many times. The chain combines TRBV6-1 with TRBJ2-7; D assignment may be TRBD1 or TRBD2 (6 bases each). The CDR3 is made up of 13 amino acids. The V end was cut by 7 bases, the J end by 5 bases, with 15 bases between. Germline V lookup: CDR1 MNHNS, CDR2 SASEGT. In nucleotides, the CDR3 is TGTGCCAGCACTGAGGGGGAGGCCCACGAGCAGTACTTC. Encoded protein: CASTEGEAHEQYF.

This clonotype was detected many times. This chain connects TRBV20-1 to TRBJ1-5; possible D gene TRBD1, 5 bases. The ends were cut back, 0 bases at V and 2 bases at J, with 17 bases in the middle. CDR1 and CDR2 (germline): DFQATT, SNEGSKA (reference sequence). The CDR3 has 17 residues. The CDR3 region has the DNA TGCAGTGCTAGAGATTATCTTTGGGTGGGGGGCAATCAGCCCCAGCATTTT. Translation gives CSARDYLWVGGNQPQHF.

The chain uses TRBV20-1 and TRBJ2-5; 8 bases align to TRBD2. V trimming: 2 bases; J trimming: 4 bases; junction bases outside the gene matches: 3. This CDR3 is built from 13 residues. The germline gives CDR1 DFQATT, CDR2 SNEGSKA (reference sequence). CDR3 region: CSARYAGGETQYF. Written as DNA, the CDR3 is TGCAGTGCTAGATATGCGGGAGGAGAGACCCAGTACTTC.

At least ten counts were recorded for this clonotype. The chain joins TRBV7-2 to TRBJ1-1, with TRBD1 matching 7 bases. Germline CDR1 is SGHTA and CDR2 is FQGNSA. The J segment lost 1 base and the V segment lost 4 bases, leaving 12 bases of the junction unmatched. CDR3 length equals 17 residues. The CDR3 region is CASSYGGVTGRNTEAFF. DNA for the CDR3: TGTGCCAGCAGCTATGGTGGGGTGACAGGGAGGAACACTGAAGCTTTCTTT.

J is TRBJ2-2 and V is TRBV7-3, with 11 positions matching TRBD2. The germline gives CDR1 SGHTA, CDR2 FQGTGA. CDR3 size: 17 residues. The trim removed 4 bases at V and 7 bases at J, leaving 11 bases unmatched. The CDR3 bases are TGTGCCAGCAGCTCGACGGGTAGCGGGAGGGCGAGCGGGGAGCTGTTTTTT. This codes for CASSSTGSGRASGELFF.

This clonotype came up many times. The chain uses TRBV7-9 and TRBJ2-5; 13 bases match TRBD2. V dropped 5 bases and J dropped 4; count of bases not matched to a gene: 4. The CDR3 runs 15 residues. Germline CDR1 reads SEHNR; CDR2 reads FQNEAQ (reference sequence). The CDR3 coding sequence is TGTGCCAGCAGCCAAGGACTAGCGGGAGCAGAGACCCAGTACTTC. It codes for CASSQGLAGAETQYF. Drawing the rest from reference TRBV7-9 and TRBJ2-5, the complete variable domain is DTGVSQNPRHKITKRGQNVTFRCDPISEHNRLYWYRQTLGQGPEFLTYFQNEAQLEKSRLLSDRFSAERPKGSFSTLEIQRTEQGDSAMYLCASSQGLAGAETQYFGPGTRLLVL.

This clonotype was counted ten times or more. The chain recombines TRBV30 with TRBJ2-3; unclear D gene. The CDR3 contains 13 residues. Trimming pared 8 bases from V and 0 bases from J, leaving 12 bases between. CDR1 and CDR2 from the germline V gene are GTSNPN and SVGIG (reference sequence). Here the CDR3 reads CAMWGTSTDTQYF. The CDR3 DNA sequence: TGTGCCATGTGGGGAACTAGCACAGATACGCAGTATTTT.

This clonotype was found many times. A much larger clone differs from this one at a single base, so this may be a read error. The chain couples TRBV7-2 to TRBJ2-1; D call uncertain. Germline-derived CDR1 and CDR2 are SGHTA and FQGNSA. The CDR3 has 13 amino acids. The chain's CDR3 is CASSLSKGNEQLF. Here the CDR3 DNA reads TGTGCCAGCAGCTTAAGCAAGGGCAATGAGCAGCTCTTC.

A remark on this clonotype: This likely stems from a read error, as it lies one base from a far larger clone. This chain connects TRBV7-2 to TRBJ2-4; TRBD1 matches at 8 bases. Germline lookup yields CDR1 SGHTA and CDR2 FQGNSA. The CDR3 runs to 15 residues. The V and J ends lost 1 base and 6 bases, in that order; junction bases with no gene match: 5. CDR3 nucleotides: TGTGCCAGCAGCTTAGGCAGGGGGCAGGGAAACATTCAGTACTTC. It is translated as CASSLGRGQGNIQYF.

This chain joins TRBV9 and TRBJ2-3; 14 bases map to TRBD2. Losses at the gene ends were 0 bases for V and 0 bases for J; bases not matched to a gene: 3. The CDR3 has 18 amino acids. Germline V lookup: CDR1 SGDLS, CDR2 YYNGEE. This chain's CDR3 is CASSVEGTSGSSTDTQYF. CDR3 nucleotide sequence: TGTGCCAGCAGCGTAGAGGGGACTAGCGGGAGTAGCACAGATACGCAGTATTTT.

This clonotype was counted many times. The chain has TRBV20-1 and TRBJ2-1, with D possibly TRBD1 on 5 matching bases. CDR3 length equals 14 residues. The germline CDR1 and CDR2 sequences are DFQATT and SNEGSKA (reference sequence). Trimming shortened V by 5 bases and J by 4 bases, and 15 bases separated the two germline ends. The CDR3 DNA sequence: TGCAGTGCTCGTGACAGAGACTTGTACAATGAGCAGTTCTTC. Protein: CSARDRDLYNEQFF.

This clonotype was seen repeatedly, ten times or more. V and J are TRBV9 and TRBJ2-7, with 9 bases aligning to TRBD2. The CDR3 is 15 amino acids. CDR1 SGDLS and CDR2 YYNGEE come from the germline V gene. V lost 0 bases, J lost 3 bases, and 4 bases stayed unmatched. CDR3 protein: CASSVDGTSYYEQYF. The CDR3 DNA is TGTGCCAGCAGCGTAGACGGGACTAGCTACTACGAGCAGTACTTC. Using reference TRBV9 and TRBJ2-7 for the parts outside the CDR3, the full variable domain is DSGVTQTPKHLITATGQRVTLRCSPRSGDLSVYWYQQSLDQGLQFLIQYYNGEERAKGNILERFSAQQFPDLHSELNLSSLELGDSALYFCASSVDGTSYYEQYFGPGTRLTVT.

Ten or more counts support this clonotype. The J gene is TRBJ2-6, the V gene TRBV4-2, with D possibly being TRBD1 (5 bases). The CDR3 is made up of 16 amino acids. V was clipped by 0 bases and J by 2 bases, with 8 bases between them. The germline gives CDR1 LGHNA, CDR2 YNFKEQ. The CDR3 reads CASSQDRGPGANVLTF. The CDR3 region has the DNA TGTGCCAGCAGCCAAGATAGGGGCCCTGGGGCCAACGTCCTGACTTTC.

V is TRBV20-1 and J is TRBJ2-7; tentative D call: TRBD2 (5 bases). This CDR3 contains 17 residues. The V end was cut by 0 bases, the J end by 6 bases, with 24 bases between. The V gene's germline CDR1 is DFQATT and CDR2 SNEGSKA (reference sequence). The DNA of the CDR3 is TGCAGTGCTAGAGATCTCCGCCTGAGGGATCCGGCTGGCGAGCAGTACTTC. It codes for CSARDLRLRDPAGEQYF.

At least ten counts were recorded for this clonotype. The CDR3 DNA follows: TGTGCCAGCAGCCCCGATCCGGGAGGGACCTACGAGCAGTACTTC. Translating gives CASSPDPGGTYEQYF. The V call is TRBV7-2, the J call TRBJ2-7, with 8 bases fitting TRBD2. Germline assignment: CDR1 SGHTA and CDR2 FQGNSA. CDR3 length: 15 residues. V gave up 5 bases and J gave up 2 bases; unmatched junction bases: 8.

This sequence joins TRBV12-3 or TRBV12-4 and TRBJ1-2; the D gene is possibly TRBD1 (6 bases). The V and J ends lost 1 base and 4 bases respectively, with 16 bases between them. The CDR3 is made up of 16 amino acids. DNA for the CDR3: TGTGCCAGCAGTTTAGTGGGACTCGGGACAAGCTATGGCTACACCTTC. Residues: CASSLVGLGTSYGYTF.

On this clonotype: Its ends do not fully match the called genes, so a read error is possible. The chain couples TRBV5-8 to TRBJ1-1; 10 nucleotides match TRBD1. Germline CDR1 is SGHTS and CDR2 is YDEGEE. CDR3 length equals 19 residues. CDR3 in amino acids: CASSSSNRDRGVGTTEASF. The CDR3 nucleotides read TGTGCCAGCAGCTCCTCAAACCGGGACAGGGGTGTGGGAACCACTGAAGCTTCCTTT.

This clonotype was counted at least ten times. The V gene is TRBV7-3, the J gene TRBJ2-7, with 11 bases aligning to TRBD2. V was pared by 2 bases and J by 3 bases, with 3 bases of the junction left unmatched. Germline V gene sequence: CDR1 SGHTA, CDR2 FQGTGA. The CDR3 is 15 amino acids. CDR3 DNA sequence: TGTGCCAGCAGCTTATATAGCGGGAGGGTCTACGAGCAGTACTTC. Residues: CASSLYSGRVYEQYF.

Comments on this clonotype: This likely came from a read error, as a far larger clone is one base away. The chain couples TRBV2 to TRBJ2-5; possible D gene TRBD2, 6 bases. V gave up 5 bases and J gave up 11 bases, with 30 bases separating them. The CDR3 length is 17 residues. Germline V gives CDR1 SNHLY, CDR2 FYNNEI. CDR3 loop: CASSRRGGDSSYNEQYF. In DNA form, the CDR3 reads TGTGCCAGCAGTAGGAGAGGAGGGGATAGCTCCTACAATGAGCAGTACTTC.

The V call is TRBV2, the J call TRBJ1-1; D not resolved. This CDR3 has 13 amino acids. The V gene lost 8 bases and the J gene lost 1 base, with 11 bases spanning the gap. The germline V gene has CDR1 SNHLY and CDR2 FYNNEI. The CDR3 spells CASGRLRNTEAFF. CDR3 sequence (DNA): TGTGCCAGCGGGCGGCTCAGGAACACTGAAGCTTTCTTT.

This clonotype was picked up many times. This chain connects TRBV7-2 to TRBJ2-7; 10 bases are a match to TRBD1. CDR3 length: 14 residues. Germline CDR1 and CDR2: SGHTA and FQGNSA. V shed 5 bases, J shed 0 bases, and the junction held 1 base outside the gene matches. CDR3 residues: CASSDRGPSYEQYF. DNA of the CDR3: TGTGCCAGCAGCGACAGGGGGCCCTCCTACGAGCAGTACTTC.

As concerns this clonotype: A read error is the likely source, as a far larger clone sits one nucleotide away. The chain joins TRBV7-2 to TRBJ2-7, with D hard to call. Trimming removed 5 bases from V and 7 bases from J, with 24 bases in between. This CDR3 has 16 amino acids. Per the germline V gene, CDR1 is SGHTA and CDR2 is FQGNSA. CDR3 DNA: TGTGCCAGCAGCCCGGCTCGGTACGAGGCATACAATGAGCAGTACTTC. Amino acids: CASSPARYEAYNEQYF.